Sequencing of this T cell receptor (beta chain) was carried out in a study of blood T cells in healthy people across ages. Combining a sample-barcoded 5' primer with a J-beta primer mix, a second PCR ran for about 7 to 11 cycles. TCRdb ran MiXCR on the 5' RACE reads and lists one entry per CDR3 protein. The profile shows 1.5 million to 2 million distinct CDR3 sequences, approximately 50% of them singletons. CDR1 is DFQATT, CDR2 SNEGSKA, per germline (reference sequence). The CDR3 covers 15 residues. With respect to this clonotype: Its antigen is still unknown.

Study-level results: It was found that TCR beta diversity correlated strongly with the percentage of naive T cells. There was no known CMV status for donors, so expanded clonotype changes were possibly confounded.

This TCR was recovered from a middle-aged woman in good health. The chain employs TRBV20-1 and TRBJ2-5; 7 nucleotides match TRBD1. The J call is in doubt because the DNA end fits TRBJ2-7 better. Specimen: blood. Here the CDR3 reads CSARGNPGQRYEQYF. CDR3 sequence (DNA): TGCAGTGCTAGGGGGAATCCGGGACAGAGATACGAGCAGTACTTC.